The 18 T cell receptor beta chains in this list originate from one sample, sequenced in a study of blood T cell repertoires in COVID-19. Clones were sequenced by immunoSEQ multiplex PCR, and TCRdb holds only the in-frame ones, with some missing. Altogether roughly 230,000 clones are present, about 88% being singletons, with the ten largest covering 1.5% to 2%. Input material: peripheral blood. These receptors originate from an older man with acute or convalescent COVID-19.

In this sample, this clone turned up once. The rearrangement links TRBV15 to TRBJ2-5, with D possibly matching TRBD2 (6 bases). V gave up 5 bases and J gave up 5 bases, with 15 bases separating them. CDR3 length: 14 residues. From germline, CDR1 is LNHNV and CDR2 YYDKDF (reference sequence). In DNA, the CDR3 is TGTGCCACCAGCCGAGGGAGCCGGGAGGAGACCCAGTACTTC. It encodes CATSRGSREETQYF.

The DNA for the CDR3 is TGTGCCAGCAGCTATTTAGTTCAGCCCCAGCATTTT. Its protein is CASSYLVQPQHF. V is TRBV5-8 and J is TRBJ1-5, with D unclear. The CDR3 is 12 residues long. V was shortened by 3 bases and J by 6 bases, with 7 bases between the two germline ends. Germline loops: CDR1 SGHTS, CDR2 YDEGEE.

The rearrangement uses TRBV9 and TRBJ2-3; 11 nucleotides agree with TRBD2. V shed 2 bases, J shed 4 bases, and the junction held 6 bases outside the gene matches. Germline V gives CDR1 SGDLS, CDR2 YYNGEE. The CDR3 runs 16 residues. CDR3: CASSVDSGRVSDTQYF. CDR3 in DNA: TGTGCCAGCAGCGTCGATAGCGGGAGGGTCTCAGATACGCAGTATTTT. Combining the CDR3 with reference TRBV9 and TRBJ2-3 gives the whole variable domain DSGVTQTPKHLITATGQRVTLRCSPRSGDLSVYWYQQSLDQGLQFLIQYYNGEERAKGNILERFSAQQFPDLHSELNLSSLELGDSALYFCASSVDSGRVSDTQYFGPGTRLTVL.

Written as DNA, the CDR3 is TGTGCCACCAACAGGGCAGATACGCAGTATTTT. This encodes CATNRADTQYF. V is TRBV18 and J is TRBJ2-3; D is perhaps TRBD1 (6 bases). The CDR3 sequence is 11 residues long. Germline CDR1 KGHSH, CDR2 LQKENI. V lost 10 bases and J 4 bases, leaving 9 bases between the germline ends.

The genes are TRBV28 and TRBJ1-1; TRBD1 matches 9 bases. J gave up 10 bases and V 3 bases, and 9 bases lay outside the gene matches. CDR1 is MDHEN and CDR2 is SYDVKM in the germline V gene. The CDR3 extends over 14 amino acids. The CDR3 nucleotides read TGTGCCAGCAGTTTCCCACAGGGGGCTTCTACAGCTTTCTTT. Protein: CASSFPQGASTAFF.

The CDR3 sequence is CASSVGQGSGNTIYF. As DNA, the CDR3 is TGTGCCAGCAGCGTAGGGCAGGGATCTGGAAACACCATATATTTT. V usage is TRBV9 and J usage is TRBJ1-3; a possible D gene is TRBD1 (5 bases). The CDR3 length is 15 residues. The germline V gene encodes CDR1 SGDLS and CDR2 YYNGEE. Trimming stripped 0 bases from V and 1 base from J, with 8 bases between.

This chain connects TRBV6-6 to TRBJ1-5; TRBD1 agrees at 10 bases. The trim removed 5 bases at V and 2 bases at J, leaving 9 bases unmatched. CDR1 is MNHNY and CDR2 is SVGAGI in the germline V gene (reference sequence). The CDR3 consists of 17 residues. DNA of the CDR3: TGTGCCAGCAGTCCACACGGAGGGACAGGGGGCAATCAGCCCCAGCATTTT. Translation: CASSPHGGTGGNQPQHF.

The V gene is TRBV18, the J gene TRBJ2-7, with D possibly matching TRBD2 (5 bases). Germline lookup yields CDR1 KGHSH and CDR2 LQKENI. The V and J ends lost 2 bases and 0 bases respectively, with 23 bases between them. This CDR3 region has 19 residues. CDR3 DNA sequence: TGTGCCAGCTCACCAAAGAGGGTCGGAGACATCTTAAGCTCCTACGAGCAGTACTTC. Translation gives CASSPKRVGDILSSYEQYF.

The chain joins TRBV5-1 to TRBJ1-2; tentative D call: TRBD1 (5 bases). Germline values: CDR1 SGHRS, CDR2 YFSETQ. This CDR3 contains 13 residues. Between the trimmed V and J ends, which lost 0 bases and 4 bases, there was a span of 7 bases. The DNA for the CDR3 is TGCGCCAGCAGCTTGGACGGGGGCTATGGCTACACCTTC. It yields the protein CASSLDGGYGYTF.

CDR3 sequence: CASSTSGPTGELFF. The CDR3 nucleotides are TGTGCCAGTAGTACTAGCGGGCCCACCGGGGAGCTGTTTTTT. This rearrangement joins TRBV19 to TRBJ2-2, with TRBD2 matching over 8 bases. V gave up 4 bases and J gave up 4 bases; unmatched junction bases: 2. CDR1 and CDR2 from the germline V gene are LNHDA and SQIVND (reference sequence). CDR3 size: 14 residues. Based on the CDR3 plus reference TRBV19 and TRBJ2-2, the full variable domain is DGGITQSPKYLFRKEGQNVTLSCEQNLNHDAMYWYRQDPGQGLRLIYYSQIVNDFQKGDIAEGYSVSREKKESFPLTVTSAQKNPTAFYLCASSTSGPTGELFFGEGSRLTVL.

CDR3 region: CASSQTSGRVRSSYNEQFF. The CDR3 region has the DNA TGTGCCAGCAGCCAAACTAGCGGGAGGGTCAGGAGCTCCTACAATGAGCAGTTCTTC. The rearrangement links TRBV3-1 (or the pseudogene TRBV3-2) to TRBJ2-1; 13 bases agree with TRBD2. The germline CDR1 and CDR2 sequences are LGHDT and YNNKEL (reference sequence). Trimming at V came to 2 bases and at J to 0 bases, leaving 7 bases not matched to a gene. This CDR3 spans 19 amino acids.

This clone was seen only a few times. V gene TRBV2 combines with J gene TRBJ1-1; 7 nucleotides match TRBD1. With 2 bases clipped from V and 0 bases from J, the junction kept 3 bases outside the gene matches. Germline V lookup: CDR1 SNHLY, CDR2 FYNNEI. The CDR3 sequence is 15 residues long. For the CDR3, the DNA is TGTGCCAGCAGTGAACAGGGGGTCATGAACACTGAAGCTTTCTTT. Residues: CASSEQGVMNTEAFF.

This sequence joins TRBV3-1 (or the pseudogene TRBV3-2) and TRBJ2-3, with 13 bases matching TRBD2. The junction had 5 bases not matched to a gene; V was cut back by 0 bases and J by 2 bases. There are 18 residues in the CDR3. The germline CDR1 and CDR2 sequences are LGHDT and YNNKEL (reference sequence). CDR3 in DNA: TGTGCCAGCAGCCAAGATAAGGGACTAGCGGGACTCACAGATACGCAGTATTTT. This gives the protein CASSQDKGLAGLTDTQYF.

The chain combines TRBV14 with TRBJ2-1; perhaps TRBD2 as D (5 bases). Germline CDR1 is SGHDN and CDR2 is FVKESK. V lost 0 bases and J lost 5, with 8 bases in between. CDR3 length: 14 amino acids. CDR3 in DNA: TGTGCCAGCAGCCAAGATGTGGGAGACAATGAGCAGTTCTTC. Amino acids: CASSQDVGDNEQFF.

The rearrangement links TRBV15 to TRBJ2-5, with 7 bases identical to TRBD1. V was clipped by 6 bases and J by 1 base; unmatched bases: 2. Germline V gives CDR1 LNHNV, CDR2 YYDKDF (reference sequence). The CDR3 has 13 residues. The CDR3 here is CATSRQGQETQYF. CDR3 in DNA: TGTGCCACCAGTAGACAGGGCCAAGAGACCCAGTACTTC.

Points on this clone: Other DNA sequences in this specimen translate into the identical CDR3. The J gene is TRBJ2-5, the V gene TRBV10-2, with 7 bases identical to TRBD2. V gave up 7 bases and J gave up 5 bases; unmatched junction bases: 7. The CDR3 totals 13 residues. Germline values: CDR1 WSHSY, CDR2 SAAADI. DNA of the CDR3: TGCGCCAGCAAGGACGGGGGAGGGGAGACCCAGTACTTC. This gives the protein CASKDGGGETQYF.

The chain employs TRBV5-6 and TRBJ2-2; TRBD1 is a possible D gene (6 bases). Germline CDR1 reads SGHDT; CDR2 reads YYEEEE. This CDR3 region has 15 residues. V shed 1 base and J shed 4 bases, with 11 bases lying between them. CDR3 residues: CASSLTGFGTGELFF. For the CDR3, the DNA is TGTGCCAGCAGCTTGACAGGGTTTGGCACCGGGGAGCTGTTTTTT.

V and J are TRBV28 and TRBJ2-1; 8 positions agree with TRBD1. The CDR3 contains 16 residues. CDR1 is MDHEN, CDR2 SYDVKM, per germline. With V trimmed by 5 bases and J by 4 bases, 10 bases remained unmatched. Written as DNA, the CDR3 is TGTGCCAGCAGTCCCGGCCAGGGGGCCTTTTACAATGAGCAGTTCTTC. It codes for CASSPGQGAFYNEQFF.